This T cell receptor beta chain was retrieved from a study of T cells after yellow fever vaccination. Study findings and constraints: Weaker, the secondary response peaked sooner, at day 5 versus 15. Post-booster repertoires contained most primary-vaccination clones again (about 95% CD4, 85% to 90% CD8). Within FACS-sorted repertoires, abundant clonotypes contaminating from the bulk population could be present.

This clonotype was counted at least ten times. The antigen is not known. Germline-derived CDR1 and CDR2 are LGHNA and YSLEER. Trimming cost V 4 bases and J 1 base, with 11 bases left between them. This CDR3 is 15 amino acids long. The TCR cDNA carried a universal primer site and UMIs from 5'RACE template switching. TCRdb used MiXCR to reprocess the 5' RACE reads, holding one entry per CDR3 protein. The sample holds about 360,000 distinct CDR3 sequences, over 5% seen once. The TCR originated in a man aged 25-40 years who received the YFV17D yellow fever vaccine. Sample: PBMCs, taken 5 days after the yellow fever booster vaccination. V gene TRBV4-3 combines with J gene TRBJ1-5, with unresolved D. This chain's CDR3 is CASSPYGGSNQPQHF. Here the CDR3 DNA reads TGCGCCAGCAGCCCATATGGTGGCAGCAATCAGCCCCAGCATTTT.